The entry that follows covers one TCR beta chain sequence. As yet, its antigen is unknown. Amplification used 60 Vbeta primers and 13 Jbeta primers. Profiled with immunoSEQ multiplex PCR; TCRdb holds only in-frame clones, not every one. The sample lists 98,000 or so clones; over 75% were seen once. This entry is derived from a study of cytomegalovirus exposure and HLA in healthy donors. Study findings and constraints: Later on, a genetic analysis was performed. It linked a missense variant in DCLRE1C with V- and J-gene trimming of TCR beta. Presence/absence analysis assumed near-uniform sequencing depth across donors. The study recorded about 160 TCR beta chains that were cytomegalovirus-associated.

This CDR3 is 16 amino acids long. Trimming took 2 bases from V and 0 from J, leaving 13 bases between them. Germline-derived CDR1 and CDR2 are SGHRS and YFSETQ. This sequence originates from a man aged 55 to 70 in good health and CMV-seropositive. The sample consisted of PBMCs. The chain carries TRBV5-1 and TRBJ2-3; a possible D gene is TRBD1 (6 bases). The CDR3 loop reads CASSFDRTSSTDTQYF. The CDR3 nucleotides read TGCGCCAGCAGCTTCGACAGGACTTCTAGCACAGATACGCAGTATTTT.